A single sample gave rise to the 18 T cell receptor beta chains below, sequenced in a study of cytomegalovirus exposure and HLA in healthy donors. Primers: 60 Vbeta forward and 13 Jbeta reverse. Clones were sequenced by immunoSEQ multiplex PCR, and TCRdb holds only the in-frame ones, with some missing. The sample records roughly 130,000 clones, roughly 88% being singletons. The specimen sequenced was PBMCs. The origin of the receptors is a man aged 50-59 years in good health and CMV-seronegative.

The rearrangement joins TRBV5-1 to TRBJ1-6; 8 bases are shared with TRBD1. The CDR3 runs to 15 residues. The V segment lost 4 bases and the J segment 6 bases; nucleotides outside the gene matches: 6. Germline V CDR1 and CDR2: SGHRS, YFSETQ. The CDR3 is CASSPDRGSNSPLHF. DNA of the CDR3: TGCGCCAGCAGCCCAGACAGGGGAAGTAATTCACCCCTCCACTTT.

The chain is built from TRBV2 and TRBJ1-5; maybe TRBD1 (5 bases). The length of the CDR3 is 15 residues. The germline V gene has CDR1 SNHLY and CDR2 FYNNEI. V lost 4 bases and J 1 base, leaving 11 bases between the germline ends. Here the CDR3 DNA reads TGTGCCAGCAGTGCGGGGGTAGTGAGCAATCAGCCCCAGCATTTT. Translated: CASSAGVVSNQPQHF.

V usage is TRBV4-1 and J usage is TRBJ1-1, with D possibly matching TRBD1 (5 bases). The CDR3 consists of 18 residues. V lost 0 bases, J lost 5 bases, and 22 bases lay in between. Germline V CDR1 and CDR2: MGHRA, YSYEKL. The CDR3 loop is CASSQDGTGRRWKTEAFF. The CDR3 nucleotides are TGCGCCAGCAGCCAAGACGGCACAGGTCGAAGGTGGAAAACTGAAGCTTTCTTT.

The J gene is TRBJ2-7, the V gene TRBV4-3; 11 bases match TRBD2. The CDR3 is made up of 15 amino acids. Per germline, CDR1 LGHNA and CDR2 YSLEER. Losses at the gene ends were 1 base for V and 2 bases for J; bases not matched to a gene: 1. The CDR3 DNA reads TGCGCCAGCAGCCAAGGACTAGCGGGGACCTACGAGCAGTACTTC. This encodes CASSQGLAGTYEQYF.

Turning to this clone: The junction shows a germline mismatch at one end, possibly a read error. This chain joins TRBV7-9 and TRBJ2-7, with D maybe TRBD1 (6 bases). The CDR3 spans 12 residues. The germline gives CDR1 SEHNR, CDR2 FQNEAQ (reference sequence). For the CDR3, the DNA is TGTACCAGCAGTTCATACAGGGTAGAGCAGTACTTC. This gives the protein CTSSSYRVEQYF.

CDR3 in amino acids: CAWSVQSDTQYF. The CDR3 bases are TGTGCCTGGAGTGTACAGTCAGATACGCAGTATTTT. The V call is TRBV30, the J call TRBJ2-3; D not certain. This CDR3 contains 12 residues. The V end lost 0 bases, the J end lost 4 bases, and 5 bases lay between the germline ends. The germline V gene has CDR1 GTSNPN and CDR2 SVGIG (reference sequence).

This chain joins TRBV7-9 and TRBJ2-3; 8 positions agree with TRBD2. The V gene end was trimmed by 5 bases and the J gene end by 1 base; junction bases not matched to a gene: 8. Germline V gives CDR1 SEHNR, CDR2 FQNEAQ (reference sequence). CDR3 length: 16 amino acids. The chain's CDR3 is CASSPRGSGGTDTQYF. In DNA form, the CDR3 reads TGTGCCAGCAGCCCCCGGGGTAGCGGGGGCACAGATACGCAGTATTTT.

V usage is TRBV13 and J usage is TRBJ1-1, with no clear D. The CDR3 runs 12 residues. Germline values: CDR1 PRHDT, CDR2 FYEKMQ (reference sequence). V was cut by 7 bases and J by 8 bases, with 14 bases left in between. CDR3 amino acids: CASTPTGGEAFF. DNA of the CDR3: TGTGCCAGCACCCCCACTGGAGGGGAAGCTTTCTTT.

The V gene is TRBV18, the J gene TRBJ1-1; tentative D call: TRBD1 (5 bases). CDR3 size: 14 residues. V lost 4 bases and J lost 6, with 15 bases in between. Germline-derived CDR1 and CDR2 are KGHSH and LQKENI. CDR3 protein: CASSRPVGTAEAFF. CDR3 DNA sequence: TGTGCCAGCTCACGCCCAGTGGGGACTGCTGAAGCTTTCTTT. Using reference TRBV18 and TRBJ1-1 for the parts outside the CDR3, the full variable domain is NAGVMQNPRHLVRRRGQEARLRCSPMKGHSHVYWYRQLPEEGLKFMVYLQKENIIDESGMPKERFSAEFPKEGPSILRIQQVVRGDSAAYFCASSRPVGTAEAFFGQGTRLTVV.

The rearrangement uses TRBV4-2 and TRBJ2-7; tentative D call: TRBD2 (7 bases). This CDR3 has 15 amino acids. From germline, CDR1 is LGHNA and CDR2 YNFKEQ. Trimming removed 0 bases at V and 2 bases at J, with 11 bases between. The DNA for the CDR3 is TGTGCCAGCAGCCAAGAAGGGGGGGGGACCTACGAGCAGTACTTC. It is translated as CASSQEGGGTYEQYF.

V usage is TRBV7-2 and J usage is TRBJ1-6; 8 bases fit TRBD1. V was pared by 7 bases and J by 8 bases, with 7 bases of the junction left unmatched. The V gene's germline CDR1 is SGHTA and CDR2 FQGNSA. The CDR3 is 14 residues long. The CDR3, as DNA: TGTGCCAGCACCCACGGACAGGGATATTCACCCCTCCACTTT. It specifies CASTHGQGYSPLHF.

On this clone: A read error may produce the germline difference seen at one junction end. The V call is TRBV7-7, the J call TRBJ2-3; 9 bases agree with TRBD2. The CDR3 has 16 amino acids. Germline loops: CDR1 SSHAT, CDR2 FNYEAQ (reference sequence). The CDR3 sequence: CASSLGAGGNTDTQYF. In DNA form, the CDR3 reads TGTGCTAGCAGCTTGGGAGCGGGGGGTAACACAGATACGCAGTATTTT.

This clone was seen a handful of times. V usage is TRBV15 and J usage is TRBJ1-6; tentatively, D is TRBD1 (5 bases). Germline-derived CDR1 and CDR2 are LNHNV and YYDKDF (reference sequence). V lost 2 bases and J lost 9, with 8 bases in between. CDR3 length: 13 residues. The CDR3, as DNA: TGTGCCACCAGCAGACAGGGAGGTTCACCCCTCCACTTT. This encodes CATSRQGGSPLHF.

The V and J genes are TRBV7-9 and TRBJ2-5; 7 bases are shared with TRBD2. This CDR3 comprises 13 residues. Germline V gene data show CDR1 as SEHNR and CDR2 as FQNEAQ (reference sequence). V shed 6 bases, J shed 2 bases, and the junction held 3 bases outside the gene matches. CDR3 amino acids: CASRPGLQETQYF. CDR3 in DNA: TGTGCCAGCAGACCGGGACTACAAGAGACCCAGTACTTC.

The V call is TRBV7-9, the J call TRBJ2-7; 14 bases are a match to TRBD2. CDR3 length equals 18 residues. With 4 bases clipped from V and 4 bases from J, the junction kept 12 bases outside the gene matches. Germline-derived CDR1 and CDR2 are SEHNR and FQNEAQ (reference sequence). The CDR3 loop is CASSSGLAGGWGGYEQYF. CDR3 coding DNA: TGTGCCAGCAGCTCAGGACTAGCGGGGGGATGGGGGGGTTACGAGCAGTACTTC.

In the case of this clone: Sequence at one end of the junction differs from germline and may be a read error. The chain couples TRBV7-7 to TRBJ2-2, with D unclear. The CDR3 runs to 13 residues. CDR1 is SSHAT and CDR2 is FNYEAQ in the germline V gene (reference sequence). CDR3 sequence (DNA): TGTGCTAGCAGCCGATCAGAAGCCGGGGAGCTGTTTTTT. The encoded protein is CASSRSEAGELFF.

The chain joins TRBV11-2 to TRBJ2-7; tentatively, D is TRBD1 (6 bases). V was trimmed by 1 base and J by 3 bases, leaving 16 bases between them. Germline V gene sequence: CDR1 SGHAT, CDR2 FQNNGV. CDR3 length: 16 residues. CDR3 DNA: TGTGCCAGCAGCTTAGGATCACAGGGACGGAACTACGAGCAGTACTTC. Translating it yields CASSLGSQGRNYEQYF.

The V gene is TRBV4-1, the J gene TRBJ1-5; 8 nucleotides line up with TRBD1. Trimming took 0 bases from V and 7 from J; bases not matched to a gene: 8. Per the germline V gene, CDR1 is MGHRA and CDR2 is YSYEKL. The CDR3 is 16 residues long. CDR3 nucleotides: TGCGCCAGCAGCCAAGACAGGACAGGGAAAGGACAGCCCCAGCATTTT. Protein sequence: CASSQDRTGKGQPQHF.